These 14 T cell receptor beta chains originate from one sample sequenced in a study of siplizumab effects on memory and regulatory T cells. The assay was immunoSEQ multiplex PCR, and TCRdb's table has in-frame clones only and misses some. The sample shows approximately 65,000 clones, 70% to 90% of them seen only once. Material: memory CD4+ T cells sorted from blood. These receptors were obtained from a human donor in good health.

The chain recombines TRBV5-1 with TRBJ2-5; possible D gene TRBD2, 6 bases. Germline CDR1 and CDR2: SGHRS and YFSETQ. CDR3 size: 14 residues. The V gene lost 1 base and the J gene lost 5 bases, with 12 bases spanning the gap. CDR3 residues: CASSLNGAGETQYF. The CDR3 DNA reads as TGCGCCAGCAGCTTGAACGGGGCGGGGGAGACCCAGTACTTC.

This CDR3 is CASSPDRGANEQYF. The CDR3 nucleotides are TGCGCCAGCAGCCCGGACAGGGGTGCCAACGAGCAGTACTTC. V and J are TRBV5-1 and TRBJ2-7; 9 positions agree with TRBD1. The CDR3 has 14 amino acids. J lost 5 bases, V lost 4 bases, and 7 bases had no gene match. Germline lookup yields CDR1 SGHRS and CDR2 YFSETQ.

The gene calls are TRBV18 and TRBJ2-7, with 7 bases aligning to TRBD2. V lost 1 base, J lost 1 base, and 1 base stayed unmatched. The CDR3 covers 14 residues. Germline V gives CDR1 KGHSH, CDR2 LQKENI. CDR3 DNA sequence: TGTGCCAGCTCACCACGCGGGAGTTCCTACGAGCAGTACTTC. It encodes CASSPRGSSYEQYF. Complete variable domain (other parts from reference TRBV18 and TRBJ2-7): NAGVMQNPRHLVRRRGQEARLRCSPMKGHSHVYWYRQLPEEGLKFMVYLQKENIIDESGMPKERFSAEFPKEGPSILRIQQVVRGDSAAYFCASSPRGSSYEQYFGPGTRLTVT.

V usage is TRBV6-1 and J usage is TRBJ1-1; no clear D. The germline V and J ends were trimmed by 1 base and 12 bases, with 15 bases remaining between them. This CDR3 comprises 13 residues. CDR1 is MNHNS, CDR2 SASEGT, per germline. CDR3: CASSEGVLTGTFF. In DNA, the CDR3 is TGTGCCAGCAGTGAAGGGGTTCTCACCGGAACTTTCTTT.

V and J are TRBV6-1 and TRBJ1-2, with D perhaps TRBD1 (5 bases). The CDR3 has 13 amino acids. Germline-derived CDR1 and CDR2 are MNHNS and SASEGT. V lost 3 bases, J lost 5 bases, and 10 bases lay in between. CDR3 DNA: TGTGCCAGCAGTGACGACAGACCGTATGGCTACACCTTC. Encoded protein: CASSDDRPYGYTF.

As to this clone: This CDR3 is also generated by other DNA sequences in the sample. The chain carries TRBV18 and TRBJ1-1, with TRBD1 identical over 7 bases. V trimming: 3 bases; J trimming: 4 bases; junction bases outside the gene matches: 2. The CDR3 has 13 amino acids. Germline-derived CDR1 and CDR2 are KGHSH and LQKENI. The CDR3 sequence: CASSPAGGTEAFF. In nucleotides, the CDR3 is TGTGCCAGCTCACCCGCAGGGGGCACTGAAGCTTTCTTT.

This clone was counted between two and nine times. Other DNA sequences in the same sample also yield this CDR3. The chain is built from TRBV6-1 and TRBJ2-2; D is undetermined. Germline CDR1 MNHNS, CDR2 SASEGT. V was cut by 3 bases and J by 4 bases, with 6 bases left in between. The CDR3 spans 13 residues. In DNA form, the CDR3 reads TGTGCCAGCAGTGAGACTGGCACCGGGGAGCTGTTTTTT. The encoded protein is CASSETGTGELFF.

The rearrangement links TRBV2 to TRBJ2-5; TRBD1 agrees at 7 bases. This CDR3 has 18 amino acids. V shed 2 bases, J shed 2 bases, and the junction held 14 bases outside the gene matches. Germline CDR1 is SNHLY and CDR2 is FYNNEI. CDR3: CASSERSSPGQRQETQYF. Written as DNA, the CDR3 is TGTGCCAGCAGTGAAAGGTCAAGTCCGGGACAGAGACAAGAGACCCAGTACTTC.

The V and J genes are TRBV6-5 and TRBJ2-7; D perhaps matches TRBD1 (6 bases). Trimming took 6 bases from V and 3 from J, leaving 12 bases between them. The germline gives CDR1 MNHEY, CDR2 SVGAGI. This CDR3 contains 13 residues. CDR3 sequence reads: CASRTQGGYEQYF. The CDR3 DNA reads TGTGCCAGCAGGACACAAGGGGGCTACGAGCAGTACTTC.

The chain links TRBV2 to TRBJ2-5; 12 nucleotides align to TRBD2. The CDR3 contains 15 residues. CDR1 is SNHLY and CDR2 is FYNNEI in the germline V gene. With V trimmed by 6 bases and J by 5 bases, 7 bases remained unmatched. The CDR3 spells CASSGLAGPGETQYF. Here the CDR3 DNA reads TGTGCCAGCAGCGGACTAGCGGGGCCAGGGGAGACCCAGTACTTC.

The chain employs TRBV21-1 and TRBJ2-5; the D call TRBD1 from the table was never checked on the DNA. TRBV21-1 is labeled a pseudogene. This CDR3 contains 16 residues. The CDR3 protein is CASSGRTGGVLETQYF. Here the CDR3 DNA reads TGTGCCAGCAGCGGGCGAACAGGGGGCGTTTTGGAGACCCAGTACTTC.

This clone was recorded only once. This rearrangement joins TRBV6-5 to TRBJ2-3; perhaps TRBD1 as D (6 bases). This CDR3 spans 15 amino acids. V lost 2 bases, J lost 4 bases, and 13 bases lay in between. The V gene's germline CDR1 is MNHEY and CDR2 SVGAGI. In DNA, the CDR3 is TGTGCCAGCAGTTACCGAGACAGGACCGCAGATACGCAGTATTTT. Protein product: CASSYRDRTADTQYF.

The chain uses TRBV7-2 and TRBJ1-6; TRBD1 is a possible D gene (6 bases). The CDR3 length is 14 residues. Trimming took 7 bases from V and 14 from J, leaving 21 bases between them. Germline V gene lookup returns CDR1 SGHTA and CDR2 FQGNSA. The CDR3: CASTTDRPLVALHF. The CDR3 coding sequence is TGTGCCAGCACCACGGACAGACCACTTGTGGCCCTCCACTTT.

This clone has a single count. The chain is built from TRBV9 and TRBJ2-5, with D unresolved. The CDR3 has 14 amino acids. Trimming left V 4 bases short and J 5 bases short, with 15 bases between. From germline, CDR1 is SGDLS and CDR2 YYNGEE. Written as DNA, the CDR3 is TGTGCCAGCAGCCCCGATGTAGGTCGGGAGACCCAGTACTTC. It codes for CASSPDVGRETQYF.